A single sample gave rise to the 12 T cell receptor beta chains below, sequenced in a study of blood T cell repertoires in COVID-19. TCRdb's copy holds only in-frame clones and misses some; the assay was immunoSEQ multiplex PCR. The sample has 200,000 to 300,000 clones, roughly 87% seen once; the top ten hold roughly 2.6%. Sequenced material: PBMCs or T cells enriched from blood (not recorded which). These receptors were obtained from a woman under 40 with acute COVID-19.

The rearrangement uses TRBV6-5 and TRBJ1-1, with D tentatively TRBD1 (5 bases). V was cut by 3 bases and J by 1 base, with 9 bases left in between. This CDR3 spans 14 amino acids. Germline V gives CDR1 MNHEY, CDR2 SVGAGI. The DNA of the CDR3 is TGTGCCAGCAGTTATTTTGACAGGAACACTGAAGCTTTCTTT. It encodes CASSYFDRNTEAFF.

The V gene is TRBV2, the J gene TRBJ1-1; D unclear. This CDR3 is 13 amino acids long. CDR1 is SNHLY, CDR2 FYNNEI, per germline. V gave up 7 bases and J gave up 1 base, with 10 bases separating them. The CDR3 DNA sequence: TGTGCCAGCATGGCAGAAAAGAACACTGAAGCTTTCTTT. This sequence encodes CASMAEKNTEAFF.

The J gene is TRBJ2-7, the V gene TRBV5-6; TRBD2 might be the D (5 bases). Trimming pared 0 bases from V and 7 bases from J, leaving 8 bases between. The germline CDR1 and CDR2 sequences are SGHDT and YYEEEE. There are 12 residues in the CDR3. The CDR3 DNA follows: TGTGCCAGCAGCTTGGGAGGGTGGGAGCAGTACTTC. Encoded protein: CASSLGGWEQYF.

The gene calls are TRBV6-9 and TRBJ1-4; D call uncertain. This CDR3 is built from 14 residues. The V end lost 2 bases, the J end lost 2 bases, and 6 bases lay between the germline ends. The germline V gene encodes CDR1 MNHGY and CDR2 SVAAGI. CDR3 nucleotide sequence: TGTGCCAGCAGTTATCGGAGGACTAATGAAAAACTGTTTTTT. This translates into CASSYRRTNEKLFF.

The gene calls are TRBV27 and TRBJ2-3; D not certain. The germline gives CDR1 MNHEY, CDR2 SMNVEV (reference sequence). V was shortened by 5 bases and J by 0 bases, with 18 bases between the two germline ends. There are 17 residues in the CDR3. CDR3 sequence reads: CASSPTRGRTSTDTQYF. The CDR3 nucleotides are TGTGCCAGCAGTCCAACTCGCGGCCGCACTAGCACAGATACGCAGTATTTT.

The chain links TRBV25-1 to TRBJ2-5; D is perhaps TRBD1 (6 bases). Germline CDR1 reads MGHDK; CDR2 reads SYGVNS. The CDR3 runs 14 residues. The V and J ends lost 4 bases and 2 bases respectively, with 11 bases between them. Here the CDR3 DNA reads TGTGCCAGCAGTGTTCCAGGGGAACAAGAGACCCAGTACTTC. Protein sequence: CASSVPGEQETQYF.

The chain couples TRBV19 to TRBJ1-5; 7 bases fit TRBD1. The CDR3 runs 16 residues. The V gene's germline CDR1 is LNHDA and CDR2 SQIVND (reference sequence). J was trimmed by 4 bases and V by 0 bases; bases with no gene match: 6. The DNA for the CDR3 is TGTGCCAGTAGTATAGATCGACAGGGCTGGAATCAGCCCCAGCATTTT. Encoded protein: CASSIDRQGWNQPQHF.

The rearrangement uses TRBV6-5 and TRBJ1-1; 10 bases map to TRBD1. V lost 4 bases to trimming and J lost 6 bases; unmatched junction nucleotides: 8. Germline CDR1 reads MNHEY; CDR2 reads SVGAGI. The CDR3 extends over 15 amino acids. The CDR3 DNA reads as TGTGCCAGCAGTTCTCCGGGACAGGGGTTGCCTGAAGCTTTCTTT. Encoded protein: CASSSPGQGLPEAFF.

The chain employs TRBV7-6 and TRBJ2-1; 16 bases fit TRBD2. The CDR3 totals 22 residues. CDR1 is SGHVS, CDR2 FNYEAQ, per germline. V gave up 1 base and J gave up 7 bases; unmatched junction bases: 19. In DNA, the CDR3 is TGTGCCAGCAGCTTAGTGCCGGCCCGGTTGGGACTAGCGGGGGGGACAGGTAATGAGCAGTTCTTC. It encodes CASSLVPARLGLAGGTGNEQFF. The whole variable domain, remainder taken from reference TRBV7-6 and TRBJ2-1, is GAGVSQSPRYKVTKRGQDVALRCDPISGHVSLYWYRQALGQGPEFLTYFNYEAQQDKSGLPNDRFSAERPEGSISTLTIQRTEQRDSAMYRCASSLVPARLGLAGGTGNEQFFGPGTRLTVL.

The rearrangement links TRBV3-1 (or the pseudogene TRBV3-2) to TRBJ1-2, with D perhaps matching TRBD1 (6 bases). Germline CDR1 is LGHDT and CDR2 is YNNKEL (reference sequence). CDR3 length: 20 residues. V lost 4 bases, J lost 5 bases, and 32 bases lay in between. The CDR3, as DNA: TGTGCCAGCAGCCCTACCCCGGGACAAGTGTCTAACGCGTTGGGTTATGGCTACACCTTC. It translates to CASSPTPGQVSNALGYGYTF.

This clone was recorded a few times. V is TRBV14 and J is TRBJ1-3; D call uncertain. The CDR3 is 14 residues long. V was shortened by 0 bases and J by 0 bases, with 3 bases between the two germline ends. Germline CDR1 is SGHDN and CDR2 is FVKESK. The CDR3 DNA sequence: TGTGCCAGCAGCCAAGATAGCTCTGGAAACACCATATATTTT. Its protein is CASSQDSSGNTIYF.

The CDR3 here is CASTRGVGATNTGELFF. For the CDR3, the DNA is TGTGCCAGCACCCGCGGAGTGGGGGCCACGAACACCGGGGAGCTGTTTTTT. The rearrangement links TRBV11-2 to TRBJ2-2; possibly TRBD1 for D (6 bases). CDR1 and CDR2 (germline): SGHAT, FQNNGV. The CDR3 totals 17 residues. The ends were cut back, 7 bases at V and 0 bases at J, with 18 bases in the middle.